Following are 17 T cell receptor beta chains from one sample sequenced in a study of beta chain features in type 1 diabetes. The study reverse transcribed the entire isolated RNA, so it sequenced expressed TCRB transcripts. TCRdb's table, derived via immunoSEQ multiplex PCR, lists solely in-frame clones and lacks some. The sample has nearly 350,000 clones; roughly 8% are singletons. The sequencing input was central memory CD4+ T cells from blood. These receptors were collected from a woman aged 18-29 years in good health.

The V call is TRBV9, the J call TRBJ2-1; TRBD2 agrees at 9 bases. V shed 6 bases, J shed 5 bases, and the junction held 6 bases outside the gene matches. Germline V gene sequence: CDR1 SGDLS, CDR2 YYNGEE. There are 14 residues in the CDR3. The CDR3 region has the DNA TGTGCCAGCAAACGACTAGCGGAAGACAATGAGCAGTTCTTC. It codes for CASKRLAEDNEQFF.

This clone was detected many times. This rearrangement joins TRBV2 to TRBJ2-2, with D possibly being TRBD1 (6 bases). V lost 7 bases, J lost 0 bases, and 15 bases lay in between. The CDR3 extends over 16 amino acids. Germline assignment: CDR1 SNHLY and CDR2 FYNNEI. CDR3 sequence: CASIRDKTTNTGELFF. The CDR3 nucleotides read TGTGCCAGCATCCGGGACAAGACTACGAACACCGGGGAGCTGTTTTTT.

This clone was detected a few times. V usage is TRBV11-2 and J usage is TRBJ2-5; D is perhaps TRBD2 (5 bases). This CDR3 contains 13 residues. Germline V gives CDR1 SGHAT, CDR2 FQNNGV. Trimming took 3 bases from V and 5 from J, leaving 10 bases between them. CDR3 protein: CASSLGDSETQYF. CDR3 DNA: TGTGCCAGCAGCTTGGGAGATAGCGAGACCCAGTACTTC.

The CDR3 nucleotides are TGTGCCAGCACCACCCTGATAATAGCGGGACCACGGAATGAGCAGTTCTTC. Protein product: CASTTLIIAGPRNEQFF. The chain recombines TRBV7-9 with TRBJ2-1, with 8 positions matching TRBD2. CDR3 size: 17 residues. Germline assignment: CDR1 SEHNR and CDR2 FQNEAQ (reference sequence). Losses at the gene ends were 7 bases for V and 7 bases for J; bases not matched to a gene: 18.

This clone was counted only a few times. V and J are TRBV19 and TRBJ1-4; 8 bases agree with TRBD1. CDR1 and CDR2 from the germline V gene are LNHDA and SQIVND (reference sequence). CDR3 length equals 14 residues. V gave up 11 bases and J gave up 6 bases; unmatched junction bases: 11. The CDR3 nucleotides are TGTGCCGCGCGTCGGACAGGGCGAGATGAAAAACTGTTTTTT. Amino acid sequence: CAARRTGRDEKLFF.

On this clone: Other DNA sequences from this sample encode an identical CDR3 as well. The chain recombines TRBV4-3 with TRBJ2-1, with 7 bases matching TRBD1. The CDR3 contains 15 residues. V lost 0 bases and J lost 10; bases outside the gene matches: 9. CDR1 and CDR2 from the germline V gene are LGHNA and YSLEER. The CDR3 region has the DNA TGCGCCAGCAGCCAAGAGGGGCGACAGGGCAGGGAGCAGTTCTTC. Protein: CASSQEGRQGREQFF.

V is TRBV13 and J is TRBJ2-3; D not resolved. CDR3 length: 13 amino acids. Germline V gives CDR1 PRHDT, CDR2 FYEKMQ (reference sequence). V was cut by 1 base and J by 1 base, with 3 bases left in between. For the CDR3, the DNA is TGTGCCAGCAGCTTAGCTGGCACAGATACGCAGTATTTT. The encoded protein is CASSLAGTDTQYF.

V and J are TRBV5-6 and TRBJ2-2; D is unclear. V was shortened by 2 bases and J by 5 bases, with 1 base between the two germline ends. The germline CDR1 and CDR2 sequences are SGHDT and YYEEEE. The CDR3 is 11 amino acids. CDR3 DNA sequence: TGTGCCAGCAGCTTTACCGGGGAGCTGTTTTTT. Translated: CASSFTGELFF.

As for this clone: The same CDR3 also results from other DNA sequences found in this sample. V gene TRBV5-1 combines with J gene TRBJ2-1; TRBD1 is a possible D gene (5 bases). V was clipped by 0 bases and J by 4 bases, with 8 bases between them. Germline assignment: CDR1 SGHRS and CDR2 YFSETQ. The CDR3 spans 14 residues. The CDR3 DNA reads TGCGCCAGCAGCTTGGGACAGACTTACAATGAGCAGTTCTTC. Its protein is CASSLGQTYNEQFF.

This clone was recorded a few times. The chain has TRBV6-5 and TRBJ1-4; D gene ambiguous. V was trimmed by 2 bases and J by 8 bases, leaving 9 bases between them. Germline V CDR1 and CDR2: MNHEY, SVGAGI. The CDR3 is 13 amino acids. CDR3 residues: CASSYGRGEKLFF. The CDR3 nucleotides read TGTGCCAGCAGTTACGGTCGAGGGGAAAAACTGTTTTTT.

In its sample, this clone was seen a few times. The chain combines TRBV5-4 with TRBJ2-6; D is tentatively TRBD1 or TRBD2 (5 bases each). V dropped 7 bases and J dropped 1 base, with 18 bases sitting between them. The CDR3 runs to 17 residues. Looked up from germline, CDR1 is SGHNT and CDR2 is YYREEE (reference sequence). The CDR3 DNA follows: TGTGCCAGCGCTAATGGCGGTGGGACGTCTGGGGCCAACGTCCTGACTTTC. This gives the protein CASANGGGTSGANVLTF.

This clone occurred a few times. The chain is built from TRBV4-3 and TRBJ2-2; D could derive from TRBD1 or TRBD2 (6 bases each). Germline V lookup: CDR1 LGHNA, CDR2 YSLEER. Trimming removed 1 base from V and 3 bases from J, with 9 bases in between. The CDR3 is made up of 15 amino acids. In DNA form, the CDR3 reads TGCGCCAGCAGCCAAGGGGGGGCCCACACCGGGGAGCTGTTTTTT. Protein sequence: CASSQGGAHTGELFF.

This clone turned up a few times. Additional DNA sequences in this sample encode the identical CDR3. V gene TRBV14 combines with J gene TRBJ2-5, with D maybe TRBD2 (6 bases). The CDR3 is 13 residues long. Germline V gene data show CDR1 as SGHDN and CDR2 as FVKESK. The V end was cut by 1 base, the J end by 4 bases, with 7 bases between. The CDR3 here is CASSQGLGETQYF. The CDR3 DNA is TGTGCCAGCAGCCAAGGACTAGGAGAGACCCAGTACTTC.

This clone occurred many times. The rearrangement uses TRBV7-2 and TRBJ1-1; tentative D call: TRBD1 (6 bases). Germline lookup yields CDR1 SGHTA and CDR2 FQGNSA. The ends were cut back, 5 bases at V and 8 bases at J, with 18 bases in the middle. The CDR3 sequence is 14 residues long. The chain's CDR3 is CASSKTQGRREAFF. CDR3 nucleotides: TGTGCCAGCAGCAAAACCCAGGGGAGGCGGGAAGCTTTCTTT. The full variable domain, its missing parts supplied by reference TRBV7-2 and TRBJ1-1, is GAGVSQSPSNKVTEKGKDVELRCDPISGHTALYWYRQSLGQGLEFLIYFQGNSAPDKSGLPSDRFSAERTGGSVSTLTIQRTQQEDSAVYLCASSKTQGRREAFFGQGTRLTVV.

This clone has just a few counts. The chain joins TRBV27 to TRBJ2-3; D not certain. Germline loops: CDR1 MNHEY, CDR2 SMNVEV (reference sequence). The CDR3 extends over 13 amino acids. Trimming stripped 3 bases from V and 1 base from J, with 5 bases between. DNA for the CDR3: TGTGCCAGCAGTTTGTGGGGCACAGATACGCAGTATTTT. Translated, it gives CASSLWGTDTQYF.

The rearrangement joins TRBV7-9 to TRBJ2-1; D perhaps matches TRBD2 (7 bases). CDR3 length: 18 residues. Per the germline V gene, CDR1 is SEHNR and CDR2 is FQNEAQ (reference sequence). Trimming left V 5 bases short and J 7 bases short, with 27 bases between. The CDR3 spells CASSPLRGRGPGRNEQFF. The DNA for the CDR3 is TGTGCCAGCAGCCCCTTGCGGGGGCGAGGACCGGGACGGAATGAGCAGTTCTTC.

This clone appeared many times. The rearrangement uses TRBV7-2 and TRBJ2-3; D assignment may be TRBD1 or TRBD2 (5 bases each). This CDR3 comprises 13 residues. Trimming stripped 1 base from V and 9 bases from J, with 11 bases between. Germline CDR1 SGHTA, CDR2 FQGNSA. The CDR3 region is CASSLGVRETQYF. The CDR3 nucleotides are TGTGCCAGCAGCTTAGGTGTCAGGGAGACGCAGTATTTT.